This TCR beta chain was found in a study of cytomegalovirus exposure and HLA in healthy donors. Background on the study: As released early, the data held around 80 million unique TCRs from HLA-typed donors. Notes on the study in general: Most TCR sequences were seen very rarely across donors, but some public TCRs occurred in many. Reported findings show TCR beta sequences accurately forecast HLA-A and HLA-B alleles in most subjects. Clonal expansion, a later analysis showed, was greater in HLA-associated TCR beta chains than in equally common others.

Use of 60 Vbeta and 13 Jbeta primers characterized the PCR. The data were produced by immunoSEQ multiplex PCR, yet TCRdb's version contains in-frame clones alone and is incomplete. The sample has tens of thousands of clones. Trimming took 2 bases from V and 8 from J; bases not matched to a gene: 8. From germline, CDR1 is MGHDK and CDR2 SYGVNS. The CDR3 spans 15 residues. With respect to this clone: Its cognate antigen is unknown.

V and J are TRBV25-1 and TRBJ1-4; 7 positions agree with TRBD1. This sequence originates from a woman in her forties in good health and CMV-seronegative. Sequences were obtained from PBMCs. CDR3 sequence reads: CASSEVRQGREKLFF. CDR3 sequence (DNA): TGTGCCAGCAGTGAAGTTAGACAGGGCCGCGAAAAACTGTTTTTT.